A selection of T cell receptor beta chains follows, all from one sample in a study of T cell repertoires in cytomegalovirus infection. TCRdb redid the calling of the reads with MiXCR, one entry per CDR3 protein. The sample includes roughly 320,000 distinct CDR3 sequences, roughly 9.5% of them seen just once. Sequencing was performed on PBMCs. These receptors originate from a human donor in good health (CMV status not recorded). Some clones in this sample may be carry-over from other donors' samples. The CDR3 runs from the conserved cysteine through the conserved F or W. The order of the fields is J gene, D gene, CDR3 length, clone size, V gene, CDR3 DNA, CDR3 protein. D genes are given only for firm matches. Only part of the rows carry a size: once, few, many, or a class if the clone is expanded.

TRBJ2-3	TRBD2	15	many	TRBV7-9	TGTGCCAGCAGCTTAGATACTAGCGATCAAGATACGCAGTATTTT	CASSLDTSDQDTQYF
TRBJ1-5	TRBD1	17	-	TRBV6-1	TGTGCCAGCAGTGAAATCTCCGGGACAGGGGGAGAGCAGCCCCAGCATTTT	CASSEISGTGGEQPQHF
TRBJ2-3	-	14	-	TRBV18	TGTGCCAGCTTTAGGGAGATGGTCACAGATACGCAGTATTTT	CASFREMVTDTQYF
TRBJ1-1	-	15	many	TRBV7-9	TGTGCCAGCAGCTTTGGTTCGAGCGGGAACACTGAAGCTTTCTTT	CASSFGSSGNTEAFF
TRBJ2-1	TRBD2	15	few	TRBV6-1	TGTGCCAGTCCCGAGCGGGGTGGGTCCTACAATGAGCAGTTCTTC	CASPERGGSYNEQFF
TRBJ1-5	-	12	few	TRBV28	TGTGCCAGCACTACCGATATTCAGCCCCAGCATTTT	CASTTDIQPQHF
TRBJ1-5	TRBD1	12	few	TRBV20-1	TGCAGTGCTACGACAGGGAAGCAGCCCCAGCATTTT	CSATTGKQPQHF
TRBJ1-1	-	13	many	TRBV7-2	TGTGCCAGCAGCTTAGGGGGAGAAAGTGAAGCTTTCTTT	CASSLGGESEAFF
TRBJ1-2	TRBD1	14	few	TRBV13	TGTGCCAGCAGCTTCCTAGGGACAGGTGTTGGCTACACCTTC	CASSFLGTGVGYTF
TRBJ2-1	-	11	-	TRBV11-2	TGTGCCAGCAGCTGGCCCCAGGTCCCTATCTTC	CASSWPQVPIF
TRBJ2-7	-	16	-	TRBV6-6	TGTGCCAGCAGTTACTCTGCGTGGGAACCCTCCTACGAGCAGTACTTC	CASSYSAWEPSYEQYF
TRBJ2-5	TRBD1	16	few	TRBV6-1	TGTGCCAGCAGTGAACGAGACAGGGGGCTCCAAGAGACCCAGTACTTC	CASSERDRGLQETQYF
TRBJ2-5	TRBD2	16	many	TRBV5-4	TGTGCCAGCAGCTTGTCCGGACTAGCGATGAAAGAGACCCAGTACTTC	CASSLSGLAMKETQYF
TRBJ2-2	-	16	many	TRBV7-2	TGTGCCAGCAGTCCCAGCATTGGAAGGAACACCGGGGAGCTGTTTTTT	CASSPSIGRNTGELFF
TRBJ2-7	TRBD2	14	many	TRBV6-2/TRBV6-3	TGTGCCAGCAGAGGACTAGCGGGAGGGAGTGAGCAGTACTTC	CASRGLAGGSEQYF
TRBJ2-7	-	15	-	TRBV6-5	TGTGCCAGCAGTTACTCGGGTTCCTATACTTACGAGCAGTACTTC	CASSYSGSYTYEQYF
TRBJ1-5	TRBD1	18	few	TRBV19	TGTGCCAGTATCTCATACGGGGCGACAGGGGGCGACGATCAGCCCCAGCATTTT	CASISYGATGGDDQPQHF
TRBJ1-5	-	14	-	TRBV6-6	TGTGCCAGCACCTCTCGCACTAGCAATCAGCCCCAGCATTTT	CASTSRTSNQPQHF
TRBJ2-1	TRBD2	18	few	TRBV25-1	TGTGCCAACCTTGAAGACTGTATCCCTAGCGGAGACTACAATGAGCAGTTCTTC	CANLEDCIPSGDYNEQFF
TRBJ2-7	-	15	once	TRBV6-5	TGTGCCAGCAGTCTGGACTCGTCTCCTTCCTACGAGCAGTACTTC	CASSLDSSPSYEQYF
TRBJ2-7	TRBD2	18	many	TRBV7-2	TGTGCCAGCAGCTTAGGTGGGTGGGCTAGCGGGACGCCCTACGAGCAGTACTTC	CASSLGGWASGTPYEQYF
TRBJ2-5	-	14	-	TRBV6-1	TGTGCCAGCAGTGCTAGGGACCCTCAAGAGACCCAGTACTTC	CASSARDPQETQYF
TRBJ2-3	-	14	-	TRBV7-4	TGTGCCACCATGGGGCGGGATAACACAGATACGCAGTATTTT	CATMGRDNTDTQYF
TRBJ2-7	-	12	-	TRBV10-3	TGTGCCATCAGTGACACAGCCTACGAGCAGTACTTC	CAISDTAYEQYF
TRBJ2-7	TRBD2	16	-	TRBV30	TGTGCCTGGAGGGGAGTAGCGGGAGGGCCTATCTACGAGCAGTACTTC	CAWRGVAGGPIYEQYF
TRBJ2-1	TRBD2	15	few	TRBV2	TGTGCCAGCAGCGGTGGACTAGCGGGCTTGAATGAGCAGTTCTTC	CASSGGLAGLNEQFF
TRBJ2-3	-	17	few	TRBV2	TGTGCCAGCAGTGATTCGGGGAAGGGGATCGGCACAGATACGCAGTATTTT	CASSDSGKGIGTDTQYF
TRBJ2-7	TRBD2	15	few	TRBV4-2	TGTGCCAGCAGCCAAGGGAGCGGGAGTTCCTACGAGCAGTACTTC	CASSQGSGSSYEQYF
TRBJ1-5	-	15	few	TRBV28	TGTGCCAGCACCCACCGCGGGGCTGGGGGTCAGCCCCAGCATTTT	CASTHRGAGGQPQHF
TRBJ1-1	TRBD1	15	many	TRBV7-2	TGTGCCAGCAGCCGTCGGACAGGGGTCGAGGCTGAAGCTTTCTTT	CASSRRTGVEAEAFF
TRBJ2-5	TRBD2	14	few	TRBV20-1	TGCAGTGCTAGAGATCATCAGGGAGGGGAGACCCAGTACTTC	CSARDHQGGETQYF
TRBJ2-5	TRBD1	15	-	TRBV2	TGTGCCAGCAGTTCCCGGACAGGCACTCAAGAGACCCAGTACTTC	CASSSRTGTQETQYF
TRBJ1-6	-	16	-	TRBV2	TGTGCCAGCAGTGAATATACCAGGGGCTTTGGGTCACCCCTCCACTTT	CASSEYTRGFGSPLHF
TRBJ1-2	TRBD1	13	many	TRBV20-1	TGCAGTGCTCCCGGACAGGGAAACTATGGCTACACCTTC	CSAPGQGNYGYTF
TRBJ2-5	-	12	many	TRBV7-2	TGTGCCAGCAGCCCCCGCTTTGAGACCCAGTACTTC	CASSPRFETQYF
TRBJ2-7	-	14	-	TRBV7-9	TGTGCCAGCAGCACACACGCGCGACCAGGGGAGCAGTACTTC	CASSTHARPGEQYF
TRBJ1-4	-	15	-	TRBV7-3	TGTGCCAGCACCGTGACTAGTACAACTAATGAAAAACTGTTTTTT	CASTVTSTTNEKLFF
TRBJ2-1	-	11	-	TRBV10-3	TGTGCCATAGGGGCCCACAATGAGCAGTTCTTC	CAIGAHNEQFF
TRBJ2-7	TRBD1	14	-	TRBV28	TGTGCCAGCAGCCGGGGACAGGCAAGACGCGAGCAGTACTTC	CASSRGQARREQYF
TRBJ2-7	-	14	few	TRBV20-1	TGCAGTGCCGACACCTCGGGGCTACCCTACGAGCAGTACTTC	CSADTSGLPYEQYF
TRBJ2-2	TRBD1	18	few	TRBV18	TGTGCCAGCTCACCCAAGCTCCGACAGGGCGGGAACACCGGGGAGCTGTTTTTT	CASSPKLRQGGNTGELFF